A selection of T cell receptor beta chains follows, all from one sample in a study of shared clonotypes between healthy human individuals. TCRdb's table, derived via immunoSEQ multiplex PCR, lists solely in-frame clones and lacks some. The data show approximately 350,000 clones, about 96% seen once. The sequenced material came from memory CD8+ T cells sorted from blood. These receptors were obtained from a man under 40 in good health. Both conserved end residues are part of each CDR3. The D gene is left open where the match is weak. The listing skips clone size in some rows; elsewhere it reads once, few, many or a size class.

cdr3_length	d_call	j_call	clone_size	v_call	cdr3_nt	cdr3_aa
16	TRBD1	TRBJ2-1	.	TRBV23-1	TGCGCCAGCAGTCAAGGTACAGGGGATACCTACAATGAGCAGTTCTTC	CASSQGTGDTYNEQFF
15	.	TRBJ2-3	.	TRBV9	TGTGCCAGCAGCGTAGCTGGGACTAGCACAGATACGCAGTATTTT	CASSVAGTSTDTQYF
11	.	TRBJ1-2	.	TRBV29-1	TGCAGCGTTGGGCAGGACTATGGCTACACCTTC	CSVGQDYGYTF
16	.	TRBJ2-1	.	TRBV9	TGTGCCAGCAGCGTAAGGGGTAGCGACGCCCTAAATGAGCAGTTCTTC	CASSVRGSDALNEQFF
15	.	TRBJ2-7	.	TRBV2	TGTGCCAGCAGTACCCCCGGCAGCGGGACATACGAGCAGTACTTC	CASSTPGSGTYEQYF
14	.	TRBJ1-3	.	TRBV28	TGTGCCAGCATCCCGACGGACTCTGGAAACACCATATATTTT	CASIPTDSGNTIYF
12	.	TRBJ2-1	.	TRBV10-3	TGTGCCATCGCGGCGGGACGCGGTGAGCAGTTCTTC	CAIAAGRGEQFF
14	.	TRBJ2-2	.	TRBV5-1	TGCGCCAGCAGCTTGAATGCGAACACCGGGGAGCTGTTTTTT	CASSLNANTGELFF
12	.	TRBJ1-2	.	TRBV10-3	TGTGCCATCTTTTCCGGGAACTATGGCTACACCTTC	CAIFSGNYGYTF
16	TRBD1	TRBJ2-2	.	TRBV30	TGTGCCTGGAGTGTACCTGGACAGGGAATAACCGGGGAGCTGTTTTTT	CAWSVPGQGITGELFF
17	TRBD2	TRBJ2-1	.	TRBV5-1	TGCGCCAGCAGCTTTACGGGACTAGCGGGAGTACGGAATGAGCAGTTCTTC	CASSFTGLAGVRNEQFF
17	.	TRBJ1-4	once	TRBV7-9	TGTGCCAGCAGCTTAGCGTGGACTCTAGTAGGGCATGAAAAACTGTTTTTT	CASSLAWTLVGHEKLFF
16	TRBD2	TRBJ2-5	.	TRBV4-2	TGTGCCAGCAGCCAAGGGACTAGCGGGAGGAAAGAGACCCAGTACTTC	CASSQGTSGRKETQYF
14	.	TRBJ2-2	.	TRBV27	TGTGCCAGCAGTTTAGCGGGACTCACCGGGGAGCTGTTTTTT	CASSLAGLTGELFF
14	.	TRBJ2-7	.	TRBV10-2	TGCGCCAGTACCCCCGGAGGGGGGTACTACGAGCAGTACTTC	CASTPGGGYYEQYF
15	.	TRBJ2-3	.	TRBV9	TGTGCCAGCAGCGGCCTTTCGCGGTTCACAGATACGCAGTATTTT	CASSGLSRFTDTQYF
15	TRBD2	TRBJ2-1	.	TRBV2	TGTGCCAGCAGTCCCCCTAGCGGGAGTGGGAATGAGCAGTTCTTC	CASSPPSGSGNEQFF
15	.	TRBJ2-7	.	TRBV6-6	TGTGCCAGCAGTTACACAGGGCCCCTCCCATACGAGCAGTACTTC	CASSYTGPLPYEQYF
13	.	TRBJ2-1	.	TRBV9	TGTGCCAGCGAAAACCCAGGGGACAATGAGCAGTTCTTC	CASENPGDNEQFF
13	.	TRBJ2-7	once	TRBV5-1	TGCGCCAGCAGCCCAGGACACCCCTACGAGCAGTACTTC	CASSPGHPYEQYF
13	TRBD1	TRBJ2-2	.	TRBV2	TGTGCCAGCAGGGGACAGGGCACCGGGGAGCTGTTTTTT	CASRGQGTGELFF
17	.	TRBJ2-7	.	TRBV7-2	TGTGCCAGCAGCTTAGAAGCGTCACATTGGATTTCCTACGAGCAGTACTTC	CASSLEASHWISYEQYF
14	TRBD1	TRBJ1-1	few	TRBV27	TGTGCCAGCAGTTCCAGGGGGCGGAACACTGAAGCTTTCTTT	CASSSRGRNTEAFF
16	.	TRBJ2-2	.	TRBV6-1	TGTGCCAGCAGGGAACGTGGCCCATTCTGGCCCGGGGAGCTGTTTTTT	CASRERGPFWPGELFF
12	.	TRBJ1-2	once	TRBV29-1	TGCAGCGCTGGGTCGTCTTTCGATGGCTACACCTTC	CSAGSSFDGYTF
10	.	TRBJ2-7	.	TRBV2	TGTGCCAGCAGAATCGGGGAGCAGTACTTC	CASRIGEQYF
16	.	TRBJ2-5	.	TRBV5-6	TGTGCCAGCAGCTTGTTCGTCCTAGCCGATAGGGAGACCCAGTACTTC	CASSLFVLADRETQYF
16	TRBD2	TRBJ2-7	.	TRBV10-3	TGTGCCATCAGTGGACTAGCGGGACGCTTCTCCTACGAGCAGTACTTC	CAISGLAGRFSYEQYF
15	TRBD2	TRBJ2-1	.	TRBV7-2	TGTGCCAGCAGCTTAGGTAGCGGGAGCTACAATGAGCAGTTCTTC	CASSLGSGSYNEQFF
16	.	TRBJ2-3	once	TRBV5-6	TGTGCCAGCAGCTTGCTTAGTGGACCCCGCACAGATACGCAGTATTTT	CASSLLSGPRTDTQYF
16	TRBD2	TRBJ2-3	.	TRBV13	TGTGCCAGCAGCCCCCTAGCGGAGCGGAGAACAGATACGCAGTATTTT	CASSPLAERRTDTQYF
11	.	TRBJ2-7	.	TRBV19	TGTGCCAGTAGTATCGGGGCCGAGCAGTACTTC	CASSIGAEQYF